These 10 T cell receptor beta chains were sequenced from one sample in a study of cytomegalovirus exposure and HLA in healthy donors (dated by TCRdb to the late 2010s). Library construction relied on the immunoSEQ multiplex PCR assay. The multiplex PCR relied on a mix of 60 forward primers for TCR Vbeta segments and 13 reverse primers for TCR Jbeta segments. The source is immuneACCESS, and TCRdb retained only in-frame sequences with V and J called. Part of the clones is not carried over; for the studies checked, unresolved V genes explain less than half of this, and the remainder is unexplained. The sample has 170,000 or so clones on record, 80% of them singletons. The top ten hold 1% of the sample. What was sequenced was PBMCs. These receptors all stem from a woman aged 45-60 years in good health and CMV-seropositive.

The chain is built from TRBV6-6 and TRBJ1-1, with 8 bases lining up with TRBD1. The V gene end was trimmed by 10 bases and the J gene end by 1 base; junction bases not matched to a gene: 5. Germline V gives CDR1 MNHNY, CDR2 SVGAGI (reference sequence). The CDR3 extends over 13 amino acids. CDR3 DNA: TGTGCCACCAACGACAGGGGGAACACTGAAGCTTTCTTT. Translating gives CATNDRGNTEAFF.

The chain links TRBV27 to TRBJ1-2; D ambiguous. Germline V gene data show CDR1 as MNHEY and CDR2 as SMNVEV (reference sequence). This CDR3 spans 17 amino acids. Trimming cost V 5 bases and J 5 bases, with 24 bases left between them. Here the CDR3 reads CASSPRWQALALYGYTF. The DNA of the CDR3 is TGTGCCAGCAGTCCCCGGTGGCAGGCCCTAGCCCTTTATGGCTACACCTTC.

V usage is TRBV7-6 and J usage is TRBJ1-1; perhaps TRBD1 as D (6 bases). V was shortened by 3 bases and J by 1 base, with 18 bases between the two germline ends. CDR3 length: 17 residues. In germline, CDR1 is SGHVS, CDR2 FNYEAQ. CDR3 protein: CASSFPGTGISNTEAFF. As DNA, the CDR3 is TGTGCCAGCAGCTTCCCCGGAACAGGGATATCGAACACTGAAGCTTTCTTT.

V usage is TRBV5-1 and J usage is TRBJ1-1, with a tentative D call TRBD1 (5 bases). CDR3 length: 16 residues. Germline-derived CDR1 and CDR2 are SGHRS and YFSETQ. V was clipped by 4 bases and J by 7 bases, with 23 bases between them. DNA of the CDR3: TGCGCCAGCAGCGTCCTCTACCAGGACGCGGGGGGTGAAGCTTTCTTT. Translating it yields CASSVLYQDAGGEAFF.

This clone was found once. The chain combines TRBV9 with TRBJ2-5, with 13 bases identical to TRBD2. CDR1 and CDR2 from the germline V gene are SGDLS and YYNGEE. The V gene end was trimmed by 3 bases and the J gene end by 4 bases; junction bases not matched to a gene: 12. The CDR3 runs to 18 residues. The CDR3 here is CASSAGRLAGGVIETQYF. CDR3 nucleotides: TGTGCCAGCAGCGCGGGGCGACTAGCGGGGGGCGTCATAGAGACCCAGTACTTC.

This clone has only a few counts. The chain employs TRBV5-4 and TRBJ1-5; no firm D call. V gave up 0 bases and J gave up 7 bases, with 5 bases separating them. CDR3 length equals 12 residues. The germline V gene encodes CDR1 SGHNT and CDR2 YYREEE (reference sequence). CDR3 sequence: CASSLAGQPQHF. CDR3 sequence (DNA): TGTGCCAGCAGCTTGGCAGGACAGCCCCAGCATTTT.

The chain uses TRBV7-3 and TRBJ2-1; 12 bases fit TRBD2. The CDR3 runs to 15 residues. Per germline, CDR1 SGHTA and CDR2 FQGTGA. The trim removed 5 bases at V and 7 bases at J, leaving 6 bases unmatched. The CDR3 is CASSPRLAGANEQFF. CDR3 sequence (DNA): TGTGCCAGCAGCCCACGACTAGCGGGAGCTAATGAGCAGTTCTTC.

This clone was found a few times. CDR3 residues: CASSARDSYEQYF. As DNA, the CDR3 is TGTGCCAGCAGCGCCCGGGATTCCTACGAGCAGTACTTC. The rearrangement uses TRBV11-2 and TRBJ2-7, with TRBD2 as a possible D gene (5 bases). The V gene lost 5 bases and the J gene lost 1 base, with 9 bases spanning the gap. Germline V lookup: CDR1 SGHAT, CDR2 FQNNGV. The CDR3 totals 13 residues.

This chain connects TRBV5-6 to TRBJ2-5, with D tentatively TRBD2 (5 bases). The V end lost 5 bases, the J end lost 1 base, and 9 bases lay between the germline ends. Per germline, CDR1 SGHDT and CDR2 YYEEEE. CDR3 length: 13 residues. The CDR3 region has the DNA TGTGCCAGCAGTTCGCGGGTCCAAGAGACCCAGTACTTC. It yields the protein CASSSRVQETQYF.

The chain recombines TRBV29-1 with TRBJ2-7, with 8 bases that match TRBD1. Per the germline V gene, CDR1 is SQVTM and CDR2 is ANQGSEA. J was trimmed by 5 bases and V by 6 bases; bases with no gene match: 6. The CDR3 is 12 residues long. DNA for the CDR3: TGCAGCGTGGCGGACAGGGCTAACGAGCAGTACTTC. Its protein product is CSVADRANEQYF.